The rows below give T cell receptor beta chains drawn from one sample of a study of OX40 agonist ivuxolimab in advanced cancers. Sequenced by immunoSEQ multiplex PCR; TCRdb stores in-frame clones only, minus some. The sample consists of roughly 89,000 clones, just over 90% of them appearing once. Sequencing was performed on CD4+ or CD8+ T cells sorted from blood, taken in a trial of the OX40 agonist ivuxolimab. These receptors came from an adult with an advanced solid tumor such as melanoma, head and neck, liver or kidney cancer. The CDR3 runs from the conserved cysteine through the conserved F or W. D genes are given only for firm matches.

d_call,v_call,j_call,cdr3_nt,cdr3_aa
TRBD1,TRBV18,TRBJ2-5,TGTGCCAGCTCACCCGACAGGGCTACCCAGTACTTC,CASSPDRATQYF
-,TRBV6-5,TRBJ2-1,TGTGCCAGCACCCGCGCGAGCTCCTACAATGAGCAGTTCTTC,CASTRASSYNEQFF
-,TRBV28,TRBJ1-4,TGTGCCAGCAGTTTGGGGGGGTCCCCACGAAATGAAAAACTGTTTTTT,CASSLGGSPRNEKLFF
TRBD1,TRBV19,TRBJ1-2,TGTGCCAGTAGTACTATGTCCCGGGACAGGTTCTCCGGCTACACCTTC,CASSTMSRDRFSGYTF
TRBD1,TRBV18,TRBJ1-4,TGTGCCAGCTCACCACCGGGGACAGGGGGAATTAATGAAAAACTGTTTTTT,CASSPPGTGGINEKLFF
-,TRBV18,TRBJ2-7,TGTGCCAGCTCACCAGAATCCGGGTCCTTCTACGAGCAGTACTTC,CASSPESGSFYEQYF
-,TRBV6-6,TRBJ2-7,TGTGCCAGCAGTCTCAGGGGGGGGTCCTACGAGCAGTACTTC,CASSLRGGSYEQYF
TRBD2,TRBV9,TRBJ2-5,TGTGCCAGCAGCTCCAGAGCGGGAGGTATCGGAGAGACCCAGTACTTC,CASSSRAGGIGETQYF
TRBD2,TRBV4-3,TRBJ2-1,TGCGCCAGCAGCCAAGAAGGGACTAGCGGTTTTTTCGAGCAGTTCTTC,CASSQEGTSGFFEQFF
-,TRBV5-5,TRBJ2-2,TGTGCCAGCAGCTTGGTCCAGACGAACACCGGGGAGCTGTTTTTT,CASSLVQTNTGELFF
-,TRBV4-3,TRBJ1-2,TGCGCCAGCAGCCAAGGGGGTTCCGGCAGGAACTATGGCTACACCTTC,CASSQGGSGRNYGYTF
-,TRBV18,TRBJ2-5,TGTGCCAGCTCACCAACGCGGGAGACCCAGTACTTC,CASSPTRETQYF
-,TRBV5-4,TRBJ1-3,TGTGCCAGCCAACCCGGGGGTAGCTGGGGTTCGGGATCTGGAAACACCATATATTTT,CASQPGGSWGSGSGNTIYF
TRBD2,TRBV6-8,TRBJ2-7,TGTGCCAGCAGTTCCAAACTATCGGCGGGGGAACCCTACGAGCAGTACTTC,CASSSKLSAGEPYEQYF
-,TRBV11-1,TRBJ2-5,TGTGCCAGCAGCCCTCGGAGGGGAGAGACCCAGTACTTC,CASSPRRGETQYF
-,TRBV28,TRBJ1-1,TGTGCCAGCAGTTTTGGGACCTTGAACACTGAAGCTTTCTTT,CASSFGTLNTEAFF
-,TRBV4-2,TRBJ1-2,TGTGCCAGCAGCCAAGTTTCAGAGACCGGTGCTGGCTACACCTTC,CASSQVSETGAGYTF
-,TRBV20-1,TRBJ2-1,TGCAGTGCTAGCACCGGGAATGAGCAGTTCTTC,CSASTGNEQFF
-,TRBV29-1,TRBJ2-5,TGCAGCGTTGAAGATACATATCAAGAGACCCAGTACTTC,CSVEDTYQETQYF
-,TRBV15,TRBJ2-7,TGTGCCACCAGTTTATGGGGTACCTACGAGCAGTACTTC,CATSLWGTYEQYF
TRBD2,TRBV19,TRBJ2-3,TGTGCCAGTAGTATCGGACTAGCTAGCACAGATACGCAGTATTTT,CASSIGLASTDTQYF
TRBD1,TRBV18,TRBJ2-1,TGTGCCAGCTCACTCCAGGGACAGGGCGCCTACAATGAGCAGTTCTTC,CASSLQGQGAYNEQFF